This TCR beta chain was sequenced for a study of T cells expressing NK-cell markers. Study summary: One of the eight sequenced donors was seronegative, whereas the other seven were HCMV-seropositive. Findings and limits, study-wide: More than 5 of the donors carried dominant NKG2C+ clonotypes that took up about 1.0-7.0% of their CD8+ T cells. Where a few donors were concerned, these clonotypes also led the CD3+CD56-NKG2C+ fraction.

As to this clonotype: Its specificity is unknown.

The CDR3 covers 13 residues. From germline, CDR1 is MNHEY and CDR2 SVGEGT. Making the TCR beta cDNA relied on 5'RACE template switching with UMIs. Reprocessing the 5' RACE reads, TCRdb reports a single entry for every CDR3 protein and omits DNA. The repertoire table contains 350,000 to 400,000 distinct CDR3 sequences. The receptor's source is a woman aged 45-60 years in good health. The sequencing sample was made of blood T cells: a sorted CD56 or NKG2C T cell subset, CD4+ or CD8+ T cells, or bulk PBMC T cells (not recorded which). The rearrangement joins TRBV6-2 or TRBV6-3 to TRBJ2-5; lacking DNA, the TRBD2 call made by TCRdb goes unchecked. The CDR3 protein is CASSPGLAGYQYF.